This T cell receptor beta chain was captured by sequencing in a study of shared clonotypes between healthy human individuals. The germline V and J ends were trimmed by 0 bases and 3 bases, with 5 bases remaining between them. The CDR3 length is 13 residues. In germline, CDR1 is MNHEY, CDR2 SMNVEV (reference sequence). CD45RO-negative, CCR7-selected cells formed the naive CD8 fraction, which excluded terminally differentiated effector memory CD45RA+ cells. TCRdb keeps only in-frame clones here, not all; method: immunoSEQ multiplex PCR. The table has nearly 2 million clones, approximately 94% seen once; the top ten hold roughly 1.2%. About this clone itself: Its antigen is unknown.

The study's findings and limits: A small donor pool kept down the genetic and exposure-history diversity that was represented. Against clonotypes common to all four donors, non-shared ones had lower generation probabilities.

The chain recombines TRBV27 with TRBJ1-2; D unresolved. This TCR was sampled from a man between 18 and 29 years old in good health. Material for sequencing was naive CD8+ T cells sorted from blood. In DNA, the CDR3 is TGTGCCAGCAGTTTATCGTTGGACTATGGCTACACCTTC. It is translated as CASSLSLDYGYTF.